Listed here is a single TCR beta chain. CDR1 SGHVS and CDR2 FQNEAQ come from the germline V gene. The ends were cut back, 3 bases at V and 2 bases at J, with 13 bases in the middle. The CDR3 consists of 16 residues. This table comes from immunoSEQ multiplex PCR, and its TCRdb copy is limited to in-frame clones, with some not included. The sample consists of roughly 62,000 clones, around 96% of them appearing once. The data belong to a study of technical replicates of blood from a few donors. The chain has TRBV7-8 and TRBJ2-2; TRBD1 is a possible D gene (6 bases). The clonotype comes from a human donor in good health. Some clones in this sample may be carry-over from other donors' samples. Specimen: PBMCs. CDR3 sequence reads: CASSFPGTPNTGELFF. CDR3 coding DNA: TGTGCCAGCAGCTTCCCCGGGACACCTAACACCGGGGAGCTGTTTTTT.